This TCR beta chain is drawn from a study of Ad26.COV2.S vaccination and SARS-CoV-2 variants. This clone was seen only once. As to treatment: 15 to 20 received Ad26.COV2.S at low or high dose, single or two shots; several received placebo; per-sample allocation not given. At day 63 after the first vaccine or placebo injection, samples were drawn. Sequencing was performed with immunoSEQ multiplex PCR; in TCRdb, only in-frame clones are kept and a portion is missing. The data hold approximately 450,000 clones, with about 93% observed a single time. Germline V gives CDR1 ENHRY, CDR2 SYGVKD. The CDR3 has 14 amino acids. V dropped 4 bases and J dropped 10 bases, with 14 bases sitting between them.

The receptor comes from a person aged 18-65 years who received the Ad26.COV2.S COVID-19 vaccine or a placebo. The starting material was peripheral blood, obtained in a trial of Ad26.COV2.S vaccine versus placebo. The gene calls are TRBV10-3 and TRBJ1-6; no firm D call. The CDR3: CAISGPGGNSPLHF. DNA of the CDR3: TGTGCCATCAGTGGTCCAGGAGGGAACTCACCCCTCCACTTT.